The following is a TCR beta chain sequence with its context. Its antigen remains unknown. The CDR3 is made up of 15 amino acids. V lost 6 bases and J lost 2; bases outside the gene matches: 10. From germline, CDR1 is KGHSH and CDR2 LQKENI. Clones were read by immunoSEQ multiplex PCR, and TCRdb kept only the in-frame ones, dropping some. The sample carries approximately 710,000 clones, around 91% recorded once. The entry originates in a study of shared clonotypes between healthy human individuals. Overall study: CD4 naive and CD4 memory each took three plates per donor, while CD8 naive took two and CD8 memory one. Study-wide findings and caveats: A handful of donors had about 5% of their naive CD4 clonotypes in common. Larger richness was generally estimated for naive than memory subsets.

The sample taken for sequencing was memory CD8+ T cells from PBMCs. This sample's subset: CD45RO+ cells pooled with CCR7-negative TemRA cells. The clonotype comes from a man in his late teens or twenties in good health. Some clones in this sample may be carry-over from other donors' samples. The V and J genes are TRBV18 and TRBJ2-7; 7 positions match TRBD2. The CDR3 protein is CASSDRLAEAYEQYF. In DNA form, the CDR3 reads TGTGCCAGCTCTGATCGTCTAGCGGAGGCCTACGAGCAGTACTTC.